The 20 T cell receptor beta chains reported below all come from one sample, sequenced in a study of a mutant IDH1 vaccine in newly diagnosed glioma. These receptors are not linked to any known antigen. The protocol was immunoSEQ multiplex PCR, while the TCRdb copy is restricted to in-frame clones and leaves out a portion. Altogether approximately 43,000 clones are present, roughly nine tenths being singletons, with the ten largest covering around 1.5%. Time point reported: week 35, safety follow-up. Mutant IDH1 20-mer peptide, at 300 ug, made up each vaccine dose, with topical imiquimod. Source: PBMCs, taken from a glioma patient whose treatment included an IDH1 peptide vaccine. These receptors were collected from a man aged 35-49 years with glioma.

The V call is TRBV18, the J call TRBJ2-7; the D gene is possibly TRBD2 (5 bases). The ends were cut back, 3 bases at V and 4 bases at J, with 16 bases in the middle. The CDR3 runs 15 residues. Germline CDR1 is KGHSH and CDR2 is LQKENI. The CDR3 DNA reads TGTGCCAGCTCACCCCGCACCAGGACTGATTACGAGCAGTACTTC. Amino acid sequence: CASSPRTRTDYEQYF.

This clone was counted between two and nine times. The DNA of the CDR3 is TGTGCCAGCAGCTTAGGGGTAGCGGGGGACACCTACAATGAGCAGTTCTTC. Translating it yields CASSLGVAGDTYNEQFF. The V and J genes are TRBV11-3 and TRBJ2-1, with 9 bases matching TRBD2. The J segment lost 2 bases and the V segment lost 1 base, leaving 6 bases of the junction unmatched. CDR3 length: 17 amino acids. CDR1 SGHNT and CDR2 YENEEA come from the germline V gene.

This chain uses TRBV6-1 with TRBJ2-3; D ambiguous. The length of the CDR3 is 14 residues. Looked up from germline, CDR1 is MNHNS and CDR2 is SASEGT. The V and J ends lost 3 bases and 1 base respectively, with 8 bases between them. CDR3 sequence reads: CASSDSGGTDTQYF. CDR3 nucleotide sequence: TGTGCCAGCAGTGACTCAGGTGGCACAGATACGCAGTATTTT.

The gene calls are TRBV29-1 and TRBJ2-6, with 8 bases matching TRBD1. The CDR3 loop spans 16 amino acids. J lost 0 bases, V lost 3 bases, and 4 bases had no gene match. Germline V gene lookup returns CDR1 SQVTM and CDR2 ANQGSEA. The CDR3 DNA is TGCAGCGTTGACACAGGGGGTCCCTCTGGGGCCAACGTCCTGACTTTC. Translating it yields CSVDTGGPSGANVLTF.

J is TRBJ1-3 and V is TRBV7-8; D is undetermined. The CDR3 is made up of 16 amino acids. Germline V lookup: CDR1 SGHVS, CDR2 FQNEAQ. V was trimmed by 5 bases and J by 2 bases, leaving 16 bases between them. In nucleotides, the CDR3 is TGTGCCAGCAGCGCCGGACTGCTTGCAGCTGGAAACACCATATATTTT. Its translation is CASSAGLLAAGNTIYF.

This clone was counted a single time. The rearrangement uses TRBV5-1 and TRBJ1-5; D is possibly TRBD1 (5 bases). The length of the CDR3 is 18 residues. Germline V gives CDR1 SGHRS, CDR2 YFSETQ. Trimming took 0 bases from V and 4 from J, leaving 20 bases between them. The CDR3 DNA reads TGCGCCAGCAGCTTGGAGGGATTTGGGGGGTCTGGGAATCAGCCCCAGCATTTT. This translates into CASSLEGFGGSGNQPQHF.

This clone was seen once. The chain has TRBV21-1 and TRBJ2-7; TRBD1 is the table's D call and was not checked against the DNA. TRBV21-1 is given as a pseudogene. CDR3 length equals 18 residues. Here the CDR3 DNA reads TGTGCCAGCAGCCCCCCCCCAGGAACAGGCACCTACTCCTACGAGCAGTACGTC. It translates to CASSPPPGTGTYSYEQYV.

The V and J genes are TRBV5-1 and TRBJ1-4, with TRBD1 matching 10 bases. CDR1 is SGHRS, CDR2 YFSETQ, per germline. The CDR3 has 14 amino acids. V shed 4 bases, J shed 5 bases, and the junction held 2 bases outside the gene matches. The CDR3 here is CASSPGQGNEKLFF. The CDR3 region has the DNA TGCGCCAGCAGCCCGGGACAGGGGAATGAAAAACTGTTTTTT.

The chain is built from TRBV10-3 and TRBJ2-7; D is unresolved. With 0 bases removed from V and 4 bases from J, the gap between germline ends came to 4 bases. The CDR3 sequence is 12 residues long. Germline CDR1 reads ENHRY; CDR2 reads SYGVKD. DNA of the CDR3: TGTGCCATCAGTGAGTCTGATTACGAGCAGTACGTC. Translating gives CAISESDYEQYV.

The chain links TRBV11-2 to TRBJ1-1; TRBD1 might be the D (5 bases). Trimming removed 5 bases from V and 3 bases from J, with 10 bases in between. There are 13 residues in the CDR3. CDR1 SGHAT and CDR2 FQNNGV come from the germline V gene. CDR3 sequence (DNA): TGTGCCAGCAGCATTACAGGTTACACTGAAGCTTTCTTT. Its protein is CASSITGYTEAFF.

The chain carries TRBV30 and TRBJ1-1; the D gene is possibly TRBD1 (6 bases). CDR1 and CDR2 (germline): GTSNPN, SVGIG (reference sequence). This CDR3 spans 14 amino acids. The V and J ends lost 3 bases and 2 bases respectively, with 13 bases between them. The CDR3 DNA is TGTGCCTGGAGCCCCGGGACATCCAACACTGAAGCTTTCTTT. Amino acids: CAWSPGTSNTEAFF.

This sequence joins TRBV10-3 and TRBJ1-1; the D is unclear. The germline V gene has CDR1 ENHRY and CDR2 SYGVKD. The CDR3 is 13 residues long. DNA of the CDR3: TGTGTAATAGTTGCGGAATCGAACACTGAAGCTTTCTTT. It is translated as CVIVAESNTEAFF.

The CDR3 is CASSTGWEQYF. The CDR3 nucleotides are TGTGCCAGCAGTACCGGTTGGGAGCAGTACTTC. The V call is TRBV6-6, the J call TRBJ2-7; D gene uncertain. This CDR3 region has 11 residues. The V end was cut by 5 bases, the J end by 7 bases, with 9 bases between. Germline values: CDR1 MNHNY, CDR2 SVGAGI (reference sequence).

This clone was seen a few times. The chain employs TRBV11-2 and TRBJ2-7; D not certain. Germline CDR1 SGHAT, CDR2 FQNNGV. V lost 5 bases, J lost 3 bases, and 5 bases lay in between. The CDR3 totals 11 residues. As DNA, the CDR3 is TGTGCCAGCAGCGTTAGCTACGAGCAGTACTTC. Translating it yields CASSVSYEQYF. Based on the CDR3 plus reference TRBV11-2 and TRBJ2-7, the full variable domain is EAGVAQSPRYKIIEKRQSVAFWCNPISGHATLYWYQQILGQGPKLLIQFQNNGVVDDSQLPKDRFSAERLKGVDSTLKIQPAKLEDSAVYLCASSVSYEQYFGPGTRLTVT.

The V call is TRBV27, the J call TRBJ2-1; the match to TRBD2 covers 9 bases. Germline assignment: CDR1 MNHEY and CDR2 SMNVEV (reference sequence). The CDR3 is 17 amino acids. Trimming removed 8 bases from V and 0 bases from J; junction bases left unmatched: 11. CDR3 nucleotide sequence: TGTGCCAGCGGAACTCTAGCGGGAAGGAGCTCCTACAATGAGCAGTTCTTC. This sequence encodes CASGTLAGRSSYNEQFF.

This clone was found once. This sequence joins TRBV27 and TRBJ1-2; TRBD1 matches 10 bases. CDR3 size: 15 residues. Germline loops: CDR1 MNHEY, CDR2 SMNVEV (reference sequence). The trim removed 4 bases at V and 8 bases at J, leaving 10 bases unmatched. CDR3 region: CASSSPGQGLWGYTF. CDR3 nucleotides: TGTGCCAGCAGTTCTCCGGGACAGGGGCTATGGGGCTACACCTTC.

This clone is a singleton in its sample. The chain uses TRBV7-9 and TRBJ2-1; 11 positions match TRBD2. CDR3 length equals 16 residues. Losses at the gene ends were 0 bases for V and 10 bases for J; bases not matched to a gene: 8. Germline CDR1 reads SEHNR; CDR2 reads FQNEAQ (reference sequence). Here the CDR3 reads CASSLAGTSGSEEQFF. CDR3 nucleotides: TGTGCCAGCAGCTTAGCCGGGACTAGCGGCTCGGAGGAGCAGTTCTTC.

The chain carries TRBV15 and TRBJ2-7; D is uncertain. V lost 1 base, J lost 2 bases, and 6 bases lay in between. From germline, CDR1 is LNHNV and CDR2 YYDKDF (reference sequence). This CDR3 comprises 13 residues. CDR3 coding DNA: TGTGCCACCAGCAGAGGCAGTACCTACGAGCAGTACGTC. Amino acid sequence: CATSRGSTYEQYV.

This chain uses TRBV7-9 with TRBJ1-1; D not certain. The CDR3 is 13 amino acids. Germline V gene lookup returns CDR1 SEHNR and CDR2 FQNEAQ (reference sequence). Trimming pared 11 bases from V and 1 base from J, leaving 14 bases between. CDR3 region: CARLLAGNTEAFF. The DNA of the CDR3 is TGTGCCCGCCTCTTGGCGGGGAACACTGAAGCTTTCTTT.

J is TRBJ2-5 and V is TRBV7-6; 12 bases match TRBD2. The CDR3 has 16 residues. The V and J ends lost 5 bases and 5 bases, in that order; junction bases with no gene match: 9. CDR1 is SGHVS and CDR2 is FNYEAQ in the germline V gene. Here the CDR3 reads CASSRTSGTLTETQYF. CDR3 sequence (DNA): TGTGCCAGCAGCCGGACTAGCGGGACCCTGACGGAGACCCAGTACTTC.